The TCR beta chain under discussion was sequenced for a study of identical twins. V was pared by 6 bases and J by 0 bases, with 9 bases between. This CDR3 comprises 14 residues. One entry per CDR3 protein, called by TCRdb with MiXCR from the 5' RACE reads. This table has 400,000 to 550,000 distinct CDR3 sequences, around an eighth appearing once. These sequences were also reported in another study, on yellow fever vaccine responses in identical twins.

The J gene is TRBJ1-5, the V gene TRBV12-3 or TRBV12-4; D unresolved. The TCR was taken from a woman between 18 and 30 years old in good health. The sample taken for sequencing was CD4+ T cells sorted from blood. In DNA form, the CDR3 reads TGTGCCAGCAGGAAGGGCGGTAGCAATCAGCCCCAGCATTTT. Its protein product is CASRKGGSNQPQHF.